This T cell receptor (beta chain) was retrieved from a study of blood T cell repertoires in COVID-19. On the study more broadly: COVID-19 samples from acute and convalescent phases originated in the United States, Italy and Spain.

Clinical history reported by participants formed the basis on which cohorts were assigned. Method: immunoSEQ multiplex PCR; TCRdb's copy keeps in-frame clones and lacks some. The data show about 480,000 clones, with approximately 88% seen just once and 1.5% to 2% held by the top ten. Trimming took off 1 base at V and 9 bases at J, with 9 bases between the two ends. The CDR3 contains 11 residues. Germline V gene lookup returns CDR1 GTSNPN and CDR2 SVGIG (reference sequence). The receptor was isolated from a middle-aged woman who had recovered from COVID-19. Sequenced material: PBMCs or T cells enriched from blood (not recorded which). The chain recombines TRBV30 with TRBJ1-2; D is possibly TRBD1 (5 bases). Here the CDR3 reads CAWSEAGSYTF. Here the CDR3 DNA reads TGTGCCTGGAGTGAAGCAGGGAGCTACACCTTC.